The entry below gives a single TCR beta chain sequence along with its context. Possible read error: a much larger clone is one base away. V was shortened by 7 bases and J by 5 bases, with 11 bases between the two germline ends. This CDR3 is 12 amino acids long. Per germline, CDR1 LGHNA and CDR2 YSLEER. These data belong to a study of tumor and adjacent non-tumor tissue in lung cancer. No cell sorting was done before RNA was extracted from the tissue. Three rounds of nested PCR, following a modified ARM-PCR protocol, produced the TCRbeta library. In TCRdb, the multiplex PCR reads were re-called with MiXCR into one record per CDR3 protein. The sample consists of some 200,000 distinct CDR3 sequences, 70% to 75% of them appearing once.

The TCR was taken from a man aged 60 to 69 with non-small cell lung cancer. The V and J genes are TRBV4-3 and TRBJ2-5, with D perhaps matching TRBD1 (6 bases). Source material: lung tumor tissue. The CDR3 region has the DNA TGCGCCAGCAACCAGGGGAGCGAGACCCAGTACTTC. Its protein product is CASNQGSETQYF.